This T cell receptor (beta chain) was documented in a study of control samples from healthy donors and cancer patients. This table comes from immunoSEQ multiplex PCR, and its TCRdb copy is limited to in-frame clones, with some not included. The sample lists 74,000 or so clones; around 91% were seen once. The V gene's germline CDR1 is LNHDA and CDR2 SQIVND (reference sequence). V was shortened by 1 base and J by 6 bases, with 10 bases between the two germline ends. This CDR3 spans 13 amino acids. The chain joins TRBV19 to TRBJ2-7; a weak D match, TRBD2 (7 bases). Sequenced input: blood. The receptor's source is a man aged 45 to 65 in good health. The CDR3 DNA reads TGTGCCAGTAGTATAGGACGGGGGGCCGAGCAGTACTTC. Translated: CASSIGRGAEQYF.